There are many counts of the clone carrying this TCR beta chain. The target antigen is unknown. The data stem from a study of T cells in Graves' hyperthyroidism and ophthalmopathy. Study-level findings and limits: Among clonotypes expanded in thyroid above 0.001, most were also found in blood. A model built on 13 V-J features separated ophthalmopathy from stable hyperthyroidism.

This CDR3 comprises 11 residues. Per germline, CDR1 SQVTM and CDR2 ANQGSEA. Active moderate-to-severe ophthalmopathy, Clinical Activity Score at least 3, NOSPECS at least 4, under 3 months' duration. Exclusion followed for patients with uncontrolled infection, other autoimmune disease, pregnancy or lactation. The investigators amplified TCR beta CDR3 regions from RNA transcripts. The HTBI primer set was used in a first-round RT-PCR of the TCR CDR3. One entry per CDR3 protein results from TCRdb running MiXCR on the multiplex PCR reads. This table holds around 520,000 distinct CDR3 sequences, around a quarter found once.

Sequenced sample: blood. This rearrangement joins TRBV29-1 to TRBJ2-2, with D possibly TRBD2 on 5 matching bases. The TCR originated in a woman aged 25-40 years with Graves' ophthalmopathy. The DNA of the CDR3 is TGCAGTATCGGGGACACCGGGGAGCTGTTTTTT. Encoded protein: CSIGDTGELFF.